This T cell receptor beta chain was sequenced during a study of blood T cell repertoires in COVID-19. Study summary: Some COVID-19 samples were acute and others convalescent; all came from the United States, Italy and Spain. PBMCs, B-cell-depleted T cells, or T cells were the source of the cDNA or gDNA that made up the material.

A single count supports this clone. In the original workflow: Quantification of nucleated cells was approximated via reference gene primer amplification. Clones were sequenced by immunoSEQ multiplex PCR, and TCRdb holds only the in-frame ones, with some missing. That table furnishes V, J and clone size, whereas the DNA furnished D and trimming. The profile shows more than 100,000 clones, roughly 90% of them singletons. The germline gives CDR1 SGHVS, CDR2 FNYEAQ. The CDR3 runs 15 residues. V was shortened by 1 base and J by 0 bases, with 4 bases between the two germline ends. The specimen sequenced was peripheral blood. The chain has TRBV7-6 and TRBJ2-6, with unresolved D. The receptor was isolated from a woman aged 80 or over in a cohort sampled during active COVID-19. The CDR3 DNA reads as TGTGCCAGCAGCTTAGTCGGCTCTGGGGCCAACGTCCTGACTTTC. Its protein is CASSLVGSGANVLTF.